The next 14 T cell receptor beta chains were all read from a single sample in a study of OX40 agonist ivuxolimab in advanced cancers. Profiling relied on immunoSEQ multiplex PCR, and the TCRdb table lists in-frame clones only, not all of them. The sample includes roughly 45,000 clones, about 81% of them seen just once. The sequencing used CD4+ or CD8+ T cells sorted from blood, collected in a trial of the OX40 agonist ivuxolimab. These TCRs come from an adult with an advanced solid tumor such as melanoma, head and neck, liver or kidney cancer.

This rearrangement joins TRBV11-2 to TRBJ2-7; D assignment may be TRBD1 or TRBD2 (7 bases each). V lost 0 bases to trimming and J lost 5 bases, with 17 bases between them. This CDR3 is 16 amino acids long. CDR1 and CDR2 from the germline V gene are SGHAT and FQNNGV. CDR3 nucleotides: TGTGCCAGCAGCTTAGACAGGGGGGGAGGGATCCACGAGCAGTACTTC. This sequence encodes CASSLDRGGGIHEQYF.

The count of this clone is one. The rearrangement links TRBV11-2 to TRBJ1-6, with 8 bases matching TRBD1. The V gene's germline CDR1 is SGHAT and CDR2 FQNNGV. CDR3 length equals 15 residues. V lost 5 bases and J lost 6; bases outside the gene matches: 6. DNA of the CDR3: TGTGCCAGCAGCCCTCGGACAGGGATTAATTCACCCCTCCACTTT. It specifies CASSPRTGINSPLHF.

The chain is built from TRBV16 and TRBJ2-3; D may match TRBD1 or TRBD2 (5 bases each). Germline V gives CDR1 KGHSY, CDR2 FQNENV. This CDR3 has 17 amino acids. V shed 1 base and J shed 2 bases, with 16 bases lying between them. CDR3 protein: CASSQFLGRDPTDTQYF. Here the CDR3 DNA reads TGTGCCAGCAGCCAATTTCTCGGCAGGGACCCCACAGATACGCAGTATTTT.

CDR3 amino acids: CASSLLYGEKLFF. DNA of the CDR3: TGTGCCAGCAGCTTACTCTATGGAGAAAAACTGTTTTTT. The rearrangement joins TRBV7-9 to TRBJ1-4; no clear D. CDR3 size: 13 residues. Trimming cost V 2 bases and J 8 bases, with 9 bases left between them. Germline V gene data show CDR1 as SEHNR and CDR2 as FQNEAQ (reference sequence).

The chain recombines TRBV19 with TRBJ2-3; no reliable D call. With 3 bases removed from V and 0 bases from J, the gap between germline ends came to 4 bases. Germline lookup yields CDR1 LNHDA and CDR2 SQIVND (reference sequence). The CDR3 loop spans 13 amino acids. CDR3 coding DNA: TGTGCCAGTAGTATGGGGAGCACAGATACGCAGTATTTT. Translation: CASSMGSTDTQYF. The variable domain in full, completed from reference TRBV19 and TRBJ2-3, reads DGGITQSPKYLFRKEGQNVTLSCEQNLNHDAMYWYRQDPGQGLRLIYYSQIVNDFQKGDIAEGYSVSREKKESFPLTVTSAQKNPTAFYLCASSMGSTDTQYFGPGTRLTVL.

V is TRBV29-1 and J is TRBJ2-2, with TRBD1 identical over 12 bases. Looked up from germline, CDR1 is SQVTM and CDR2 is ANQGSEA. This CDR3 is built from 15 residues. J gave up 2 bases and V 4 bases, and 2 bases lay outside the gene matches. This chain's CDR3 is CSVVGQGANTGELFF. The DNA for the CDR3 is TGCAGCGTTGTGGGACAGGGGGCTAACACCGGGGAGCTGTTTTTT.

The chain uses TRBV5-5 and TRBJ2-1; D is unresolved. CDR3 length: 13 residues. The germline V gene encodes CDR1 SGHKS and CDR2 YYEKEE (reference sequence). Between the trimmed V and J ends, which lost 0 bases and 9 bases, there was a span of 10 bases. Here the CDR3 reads CASSLEGPGEQFF. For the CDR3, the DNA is TGTGCCAGCAGCTTGGAAGGCCCCGGTGAGCAGTTCTTC.

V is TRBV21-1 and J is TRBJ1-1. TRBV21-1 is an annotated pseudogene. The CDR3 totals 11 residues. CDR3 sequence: CASSPPLAAFF. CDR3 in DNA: TGTGCCAGCAGCCCCCCGCTGGCGGCTTTCTTT.

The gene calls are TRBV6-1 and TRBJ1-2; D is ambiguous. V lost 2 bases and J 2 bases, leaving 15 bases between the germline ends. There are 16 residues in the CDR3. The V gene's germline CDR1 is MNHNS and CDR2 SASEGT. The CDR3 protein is CASSEPRTDFNYGYTF. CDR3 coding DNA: TGTGCCAGCAGTGAACCCCGGACGGACTTCAACTATGGCTACACCTTC.

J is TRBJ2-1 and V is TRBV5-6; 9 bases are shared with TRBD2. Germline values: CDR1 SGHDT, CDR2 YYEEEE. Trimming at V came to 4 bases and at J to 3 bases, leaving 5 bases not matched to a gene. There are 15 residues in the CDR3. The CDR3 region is CASSRPSGIYNEQFF. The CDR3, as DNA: TGTGCCAGCAGCCGACCTAGCGGGATCTACAATGAGCAGTTCTTC.

The CDR3 sequence is CASSLAGGSAEAFF. Written as DNA, the CDR3 is TGTGCCAGCAGCTTAGCGGGGGGGTCTGCTGAAGCTTTCTTT. The chain combines TRBV7-6 with TRBJ1-1, with D perhaps matching TRBD1 (5 bases). V lost 0 bases and J lost 6, with 11 bases in between. CDR1 and CDR2 from the germline V gene are SGHVS and FNYEAQ. This CDR3 contains 14 residues.

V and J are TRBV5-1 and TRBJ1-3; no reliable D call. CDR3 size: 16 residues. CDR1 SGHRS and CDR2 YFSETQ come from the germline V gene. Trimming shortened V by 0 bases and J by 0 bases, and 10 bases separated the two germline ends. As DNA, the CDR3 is TGCGCCAGCAGCTTGGCTGGCGGGAGCTCTGGAAACACCATATATTTT. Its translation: CASSLAGGSSGNTIYF.

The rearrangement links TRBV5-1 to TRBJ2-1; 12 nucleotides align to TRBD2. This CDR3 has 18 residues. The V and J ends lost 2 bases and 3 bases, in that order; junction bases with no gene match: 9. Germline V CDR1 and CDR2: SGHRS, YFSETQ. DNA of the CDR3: TGCGCCAGCAGCTTAGGACTAGCGGGATTCTCTGACTACAATGAGCAGTTCTTC. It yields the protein CASSLGLAGFSDYNEQFF. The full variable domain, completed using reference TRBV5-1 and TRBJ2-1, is KAGVTQTPRYLIKTRGQQVTLSCSPISGHRSVSWYQQTPGQGLQFLFEYFSETQRNKGNFPGRFSGRQFSNSRSEMNVSTLELGDSALYLCASSLGLAGFSDYNEQFFGPGTRLTVL.

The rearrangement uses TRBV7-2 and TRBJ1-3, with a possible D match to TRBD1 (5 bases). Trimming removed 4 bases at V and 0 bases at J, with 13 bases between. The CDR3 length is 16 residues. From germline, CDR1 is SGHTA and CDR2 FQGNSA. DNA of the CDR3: TGTGCCAGCAGCTCCGGGGGATCGGGCTCTGGAAACACCATATATTTT. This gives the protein CASSSGGSGSGNTIYF.